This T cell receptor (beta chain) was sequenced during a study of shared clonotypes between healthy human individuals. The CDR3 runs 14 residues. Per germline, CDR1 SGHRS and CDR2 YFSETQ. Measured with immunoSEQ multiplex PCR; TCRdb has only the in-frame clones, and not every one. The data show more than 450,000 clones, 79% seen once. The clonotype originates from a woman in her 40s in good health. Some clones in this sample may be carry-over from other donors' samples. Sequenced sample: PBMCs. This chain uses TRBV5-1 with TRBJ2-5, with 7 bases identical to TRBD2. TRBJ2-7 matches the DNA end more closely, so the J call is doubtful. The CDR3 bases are TGCGCCAGCAGCTTGGTTCTGGGAGGGTACGAGCAGTACTTC. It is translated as CASSLVLGGYEQYF.